The sequence of this T cell receptor (beta chain) was determined in a study of CD8 T cells in ankylosing spondylitis (dated by TCRdb to the late 2010s). Regarding the study in general: The study profiled T cell receptor beta repertoires in healthy donors and ankylosing spondylitis patients to find disease-linked TCR variants. The full study cohort comprised 25 ankylosing spondylitis patients and approximately 100 healthy donors. Samples of peripheral blood were taken, and for ankylosing spondylitis patients, synovial fluid was collected as well. The research as a whole found: A CD8+ phenotype was shown by the disease-linked clones, which were found at relatively low frequencies in peripheral blood. Some of the motif variants had been reported before in the synovial fluid and blood of reactive arthritis patients, a finding that suggests common disease-initiation mechanisms. The disease-linked clones were reported to be significantly enriched in matched synovial fluid samples from ankylosing spondylitis patients. Blood from ankylosing spondylitis patients appeared to be characterized by a TCR beta motif composed of about 8 highly homologous amino acid variants.

Germline trimming: 2 bases from V, 6 bases from J; junction bases outside gene matches: 8. CDR1 and CDR2 were assigned from the germline V gene as SQVTM and ANQGSEA. The CDR3 spans 15 residues, from the cysteine through the phenylalanine. Only the CDR3 DNA stays, 45 bases, in frame from base 1. To note about this clonotype: Its antigen has not been determined. Base quality data are lacking; no much larger clone is found one base away.

Sequencing relied on an Illumina HiSeq 2500. Quantitative 5'-RACE with molecular barcodes was the method used to prepare the TCR beta libraries. Under the source paper's analysis protocol: A new computational method, built on a probabilistic model of VDJ rearrangement, was used to identify disease-linked TCR variants. TCRdb passed the public sequencing reads through fastp at Q25 and MiXCR, retaining productive beta sequences. All rows with the same CDR3 protein become a single entry with the most common DNA and genes. TCRdb's processing, not the authors' own work, is the source of the V and J calls. The sample table lists 250,000 or so distinct CDR3 sequences, 15% to 20% of them with a count of one. The ten largest clones represent approximately 32% of the sample.

The sequence links TRBV29-1 to TRBJ2-1; 9 central nucleotides agree with TRBD1. The TCR sequence derives from a male donor with ankylosing spondylitis or in good health (not recorded which). Sequencing was carried out using blood, either unsorted or a sorted T cell fraction (not recorded which). The sequenced DNA: TGCAGCGTTGAATGGGGGACAGGGAGGCGCAATGAGCAGTTCTTC. It encodes CSVEWGTGRRNEQFF.